This is a list of T cell receptor beta chains from one sample in a study of CD8 T cells in ankylosing spondylitis. Using its own MiXCR run on the 5' RACE reads, TCRdb lists one record per CDR3 protein. Among 150,000 to 200,000 distinct CDR3 sequences, roughly 11% were seen once, and the ten largest hold around 29%. The sequencing input was blood, either unsorted or a sorted T cell fraction (not recorded which). The source is a male donor with ankylosing spondylitis or in good health (not recorded which). Each CDR3 is given with its conserved first and last residue. D genes are given only for firm matches. Size is stated for part of the rows, as once, few or many counts, or as a class when the clone is expanded.

j_call cdr3_length v_call clone_size d_call cdr3_aa cdr3_nt
TRBJ1-1 14 TRBV12-3/TRBV12-4 few NA CASSLVKPNTEAFF TGTGCCAGCAGTTTGGTTAAGCCGAACACTGAAGCTTTCTTT
TRBJ1-1 17 TRBV20-1 many TRBD1 CSAGLWGQGAGNTEAFF TGCAGTGCTGGCCTGTGGGGACAGGGGGCCGGGAACACTGAAGCTTTCTTT
TRBJ1-2 14 TRBV6-1 few TRBD1 CASRPGTEGGGYTF TGTGCCAGCAGGCCTGGGACAGAGGGTGGTGGCTACACCTTC
TRBJ1-4 17 TRBV28 many TRBD1 CASSFPIFRGRGEKLFF TGTGCCAGCAGTTTCCCAATATTCAGGGGGCGAGGGGAAAAACTGTTTTTT
TRBJ2-5 13 TRBV7-8 many NA CASTPGWDETQYF TGTGCCAGCACCCCGGGTTGGGACGAGACCCAGTACTTC
TRBJ1-2 14 TRBV3-1 many NA CASSQGLGGNGYTF TGTGCCAGCAGCCAAGGTCTGGGGGGAAATGGCTACACCTTC
TRBJ1-4 15 TRBV7-2 many NA CASSLDPATNEKLFF TGTGCCAGCAGCTTAGATCCTGCAACTAATGAAAAACTGTTTTTT
TRBJ2-2 17 TRBV5-1 NA TRBD2 CASSLSLAGGPDGELFF TGCGCCAGCAGCTTATCGCTAGCGGGAGGGCCGGACGGGGAGCTGTTTTTT
TRBJ1-2 12 TRBV20-1 NA TRBD1 CTAPTGGDGYTF TGCACCGCCCCCACAGGGGGCGATGGCTACACCTTC
TRBJ2-2 17 TRBV7-8 many TRBD2 CASSLGLAGTYPGELFF TGTGCCAGCAGCCTAGGACTAGCGGGAACATACCCCGGGGAGCTGTTTTTT
TRBJ2-1 11 TRBV19 many NA CASRDGPEQFF TGTGCCAGTAGGGACGGACCCGAGCAGTTCTTC
TRBJ2-7 16 TRBV20-1 few TRBD2 CSARDLVAGASYEQYF TGCAGTGCTAGAGATCTGGTAGCGGGGGCCTCCTACGAGCAGTACTTC
TRBJ2-1 13 TRBV20-1 NA NA CSATDQGPNEQFF TGCAGTGCTACGGATCAGGGACCCAATGAGCAGTTCTTC
TRBJ2-7 13 TRBV2 NA TRBD2 CATGRGLAYEQYF TGTGCCACAGGAAGGGGACTAGCTTACGAGCAGTACTTC
TRBJ2-2 16 TRBV12-3/TRBV12-4 many TRBD1 CASSLATGVRSGELFF TGTGCCAGCAGTTTAGCGACAGGGGTCAGGTCCGGGGAGCTGTTTTTT
TRBJ1-4 16 TRBV7-6 NA NA CASSLALSGTNEKLFF TGTGCCAGCAGCTTAGCGCTGTCCGGGACTAATGAAAAACTGTTTTTT
TRBJ2-1 12 TRBV27 many NA CASSLQGREQFF TGTGCCAGCAGTTTACAGGGCCGAGAGCAGTTCTTC
TRBJ1-4 16 TRBV5-5 many NA CASSLGGDTRNEKLFF TGTGCCAGCAGCCTGGGGGGGGACACCCGAAATGAAAAACTGTTTTTT
TRBJ1-3 16 TRBV5-8 many NA CASHGASYSAGNTIYF TGTGCCAGCCATGGAGCAAGTTACTCGGCTGGAAACACCATATATTTT
TRBJ1-1 13 TRBV9 many NA CASSVDMNTEAFF TGTGCCAGCAGCGTAGATATGAACACTGAAGCTTTCTTT
TRBJ1-2 11 TRBV12-3/TRBV12-4 many NA CASRGPDGYTF TGTGCCAGCCGGGGGCCTGATGGCTACACCTTC
TRBJ1-6 14 TRBV11-3 few TRBD1 CASSLGTVNSPLHF TGTGCCAGCAGCTTGGGGACAGTAAATTCACCCCTCCACTTT
TRBJ1-2 14 TRBV7-9 few TRBD1 CASSIGQGAIGYTF TGTGCCAGCAGCATAGGACAGGGGGCGATCGGCTACACCTTC
TRBJ2-7 12 TRBV6-2/TRBV6-3 many NA CASRGRAYEQYF TGTGCCAGCAGGGGCAGGGCCTACGAGCAGTACTTC